The TCR beta chain under discussion was sequenced for a study of blood T cell repertoires in COVID-19. As for the study in general: COVID-19 samples, acute and convalescent, were from the United States, Italy and Spain.

Everyone who took part was roughly 18 to 100 years old, and they came from about two dozen US areas. Participants had their cohort set by participant-reported clinical history. As handled by the study authors: Reference gene primer amplification yielded estimated nucleated cell counts. The data were produced by immunoSEQ multiplex PCR, yet TCRdb's version contains in-frame clones alone and is incomplete. V, J and clone size derive from that table, while D and trimming were established from the DNA sequence. The sample comprises some 300,000 clones, 88% of which are singletons, and around 2% rests with the top ten. This clonotype originated in a woman aged 55-70 years in a cohort exposed to, infected with or recovered from COVID-19 (not recorded which). The sequenced sample was PBMCs or T cells enriched from blood (not recorded which).

The CDR3 bases are TGTGCCAGCAGCTATTTTGACAGAGAAGCTTTCTTT. It codes for CASSYFDREAFF. The rearrangement joins TRBV7-2 to TRBJ1-1; a possible D gene is TRBD1 (5 bases). Trimming stripped 4 bases from V and 8 bases from J, with 11 bases between. This CDR3 region has 12 residues. The germline V gene has CDR1 SGHTA and CDR2 FQGNSA.